This is a list of T cell receptor beta chains from one sample in a study of blood T cell repertoires in COVID-19. Measured with immunoSEQ multiplex PCR; TCRdb has only the in-frame clones, and not every one. In the table there are more than 300,000 clones, more than 90% of which are singletons. The sample taken for sequencing was PBMCs or T cells enriched from blood (not recorded which). Receptor source: a woman under 40 who had been exposed to COVID-19. The CDR3 runs from the conserved cysteine through the conserved F or W. The D gene is left open where the match is weak. The size entry is marked missing in some rows and otherwise reads once, few, many or a size class.

clone_size	cdr3_length	v_call	j_call	d_call	cdr3_aa	cdr3_nt
-	16	TRBV4-2	TRBJ2-7	TRBD2	CASSQDTTSGPYEQYF	TGTGCCAGCAGCCAAGATACGACTAGCGGTCCCTACGAGCAGTACTTC
-	13	TRBV18	TRBJ1-6	-	CASSPGGNSPLHF	TGTGCCAGCTCACCAGGCGGGAATTCACCCCTCCACTTT
-	15	TRBV5-6	TRBJ2-7	TRBD1	CASSYRDRGWYEQYF	TGTGCCAGCAGCTATAGGGACAGGGGGTGGTACGAGCAGTACTTC
-	18	TRBV3-1/TRBV3-2	TRBJ1-5	TRBD1	CASSLRRMGTAFNQPQHF	TGTGCCAGCAGCCTACGTAGGATGGGGACAGCCTTCAATCAGCCCCAGCATTTT
-	14	TRBV18	TRBJ1-1	-	CASSPDTWDIEAFF	TGTGCCAGCTCACCGGACACCTGGGACATTGAAGCTTTCTTT
few	15	TRBV18	TRBJ1-4	-	CASSRSVPTNEKLFF	TGTGCCAGCTCACGTTCAGTACCAACTAATGAAAAACTGTTTTTT
-	15	TRBV9	TRBJ1-1	TRBD1	CASSVRGFMNTEAFF	TGTGCCAGCAGCGTCAGGGGGTTCATGAACACTGAAGCTTTCTTT
-	15	TRBV28	TRBJ2-7	TRBD1	CASSLSGTGVYEQYF	TGTGCCAGCAGTTTATCGGGGACAGGGGTTTACGAGCAGTACTTC
-	13	TRBV12-3/TRBV12-4	TRBJ1-2	-	CASRVQDIYGYTF	TGTGCCAGCAGGGTACAGGATATCTATGGCTACACCTTC
-	14	TRBV6-5	TRBJ2-1	-	CASTRSGRGNEQFF	TGTGCCAGCACGCGTAGCGGTCGGGGAAATGAGCAGTTCTTC
-	14	TRBV7-2	TRBJ1-1	-	CASSTGSGKAEAFF	TGTGCCAGCAGCACCGGGTCCGGCAAGGCTGAAGCTTTCTTT
-	18	TRBV7-6	TRBJ1-2	TRBD1	CASSGLSDRGLPNYGYTF	TGTGCCAGCAGCGGATTATCGGACAGGGGGCTCCCTAACTATGGCTACACCTTC
once	16	TRBV5-1	TRBJ2-7	TRBD2	CASSRTLAGASYEQYF	TGCGCCAGCAGCAGAACCCTAGCGGGGGCTTCCTACGAGCAGTACTTC
few	14	TRBV6-2/TRBV6-3	TRBJ2-7	-	CASSYSRISYEQYF	TGTGCCAGCAGTTACTCGAGGATCTCCTACGAGCAGTACTTC
-	18	TRBV4-1	TRBJ2-3	TRBD2	CASSTSPLAGGPGDTQYF	TGCGCCAGCAGCACGTCCCCCCTAGCGGGGGGGCCGGGAGATACGCAGTATTTT
-	14	TRBV7-2	TRBJ2-7	-	CASSLGAGDYEQYF	TGTGCCAGCAGCCTCGGAGCAGGGGACTACGAGCAGTACTTC
-	15	TRBV3-1/TRBV3-2	TRBJ1-3	-	CASSQGRGWGNTIYF	TGTGCCAGCAGCCAGGGCCGAGGGTGGGGTAACACCATATATTTT